Below, 21 T cell receptor beta chains from the same sample are listed, as sequenced in a study of cytomegalovirus exposure and HLA in healthy donors. PCR was performed using 60 Vbeta and 13 Jbeta primers. Clones were read by immunoSEQ multiplex PCR, and TCRdb kept only the in-frame ones, dropping some. The data contain approximately 220,000 clones, approximately 79% of them singletons. Sequencing used PBMCs. Source of these receptors: a male donor in good health and CMV-seronegative.

This clone was seen more than once but under ten times. This chain uses TRBV5-6 with TRBJ1-1; D possibly corresponds to TRBD1 (6 bases). Per germline, CDR1 SGHDT and CDR2 YYEEEE. V dropped 4 bases and J dropped 7 bases, with 14 bases sitting between them. This CDR3 comprises 13 residues. The DNA for the CDR3 is TGTGCCAGCAGCCCCATGACAGGCGGTGAAGCTTTCTTT. Protein product: CASSPMTGGEAFF.

The rearrangement links TRBV28 to TRBJ2-7; a weak D match, TRBD1 (5 bases). V lost 8 bases and J 6 bases, leaving 14 bases between the germline ends. The CDR3 runs 12 residues. Germline CDR1 reads MDHEN; CDR2 reads SYDVKM. The CDR3: CASPTRQGEQYF. The CDR3 bases are TGTGCCAGCCCAACCCGGCAGGGCGAGCAGTACTTC.

This chain connects TRBV11-1 to TRBJ2-5; D not resolved. Near its end, the DNA agrees better with TRBJ2-7, so the J call may be wrong. This CDR3 has 14 residues. Germline V gene lookup returns CDR1 SGHAT and CDR2 FQDESV (reference sequence). The DNA of the CDR3 is TGTGCCAGCACCGAACTAAATTTTTCGTACGAGCAGTACTTC. Its protein is CASTELNFSYEQYF.

The gene calls are TRBV7-9 and TRBJ2-7; TRBD1 matches 7 bases. CDR3 length: 12 residues. V dropped 5 bases and J dropped 6; count of bases not matched to a gene: 4. Germline assignment: CDR1 SEHNR and CDR2 FQNEAQ (reference sequence). The CDR3 bases are TGTGCCAGCAGCCTCGACAGGGCCGAGCAGTACTTC. This codes for CASSLDRAEQYF.

The V and J genes are TRBV7-6 and TRBJ2-5; TRBD2 agrees at 7 bases. This CDR3 region has 15 residues. Germline values: CDR1 SGHVS, CDR2 FNYEAQ. With 5 bases clipped from V and 5 bases from J, the junction kept 11 bases outside the gene matches. The CDR3: CASSQGGSWEETQYF. CDR3 bases: TGTGCCAGCAGCCAAGGCGGGAGCTGGGAGGAGACCCAGTACTTC.

The J gene is TRBJ2-7, the V gene TRBV9; 13 bases are shared with TRBD2. The germline CDR1 and CDR2 sequences are SGDLS and YYNGEE. The CDR3 length is 14 residues. After removal of 1 base from V and 7 bases from J, the junction contained 2 bases not matched to a gene. The CDR3 DNA is TGTGCCAGCAGCGTAACTAGCGGGAGGGGAGAGCAGTACTTC. Translating gives CASSVTSGRGEQYF.

This clone appeared a few times. The chain recombines TRBV5-4 with TRBJ2-2; 9 bases align to TRBD2. Looked up from germline, CDR1 is SGHNT and CDR2 is YYREEE (reference sequence). After removal of 0 bases from V and 5 bases from J, the junction contained 2 bases not matched to a gene. CDR3 length: 15 residues. The CDR3 sequence: CASSLGLAGTGELFF. CDR3 DNA: TGTGCCAGCAGCTTGGGTCTAGCGGGAACCGGGGAGCTGTTTTTT.

In this sample, this clone turned up a few times. V and J are TRBV4-1 and TRBJ1-2, with D possibly matching TRBD1 (5 bases). This CDR3 contains 13 residues. The V end lost 3 bases, the J end lost 6 bases, and 11 bases lay between the germline ends. The germline V gene encodes CDR1 MGHRA and CDR2 YSYEKL. The CDR3 region is CASSQGPSNGYTF. CDR3 nucleotide sequence: TGCGCCAGCAGCCAGGGGCCATCGAATGGCTACACCTTC.

V is TRBV4-1 and J is TRBJ2-7, with D perhaps matching TRBD1 (6 bases). The CDR3 covers 15 residues. Trimming took off 0 bases at V and 0 bases at J, with 9 bases between the two ends. From germline, CDR1 is MGHRA and CDR2 YSYEKL. The CDR3 loop reads CASSQESRGSYEQYF. DNA of the CDR3: TGCGCCAGCAGCCAAGAAAGCAGGGGCTCCTACGAGCAGTACTTC.

The chain carries TRBV6-5 and TRBJ1-2; D perhaps matches TRBD1 (5 bases). Trimming left V 0 bases short and J 13 bases short, with 18 bases between. Germline V gene data show CDR1 as MNHEY and CDR2 as SVGAGI. The CDR3 has 14 amino acids. The CDR3 nucleotides read TGTGCCAGCAGTTACTCGGGGGGGATCCTTGAGGGCACCTTC. It encodes CASSYSGGILEGTF.

This chain connects TRBV6-5 to TRBJ2-5; TRBD1 aligns across 12 bases. CDR1 MNHEY and CDR2 SVGAGI come from the germline V gene. The CDR3 contains 14 residues. Trimming cost V 4 bases and J 5 bases; bases outside gene matches: 2. This CDR3 reads CASSWDRGQETQYF. For the CDR3, the DNA is TGTGCCAGCAGTTGGGACAGGGGGCAGGAGACCCAGTACTTC.

The CDR3: CASSVMGARGEQYF. CDR3 DNA: TGTGCCAGCAGCGTCATGGGGGCTCGGGGCGAGCAGTACTTC. The V gene is TRBV9, the J gene TRBJ2-7, with TRBD1 as a possible D gene (6 bases). The CDR3 has 14 residues. Germline CDR1 and CDR2: SGDLS and YYNGEE. V gave up 2 bases and J gave up 6 bases, with 15 bases separating them.

This clone was seen a few times. The V call is TRBV4-2, the J call TRBJ1-5; 8 bases are shared with TRBD1. The CDR3 is 16 residues long. After removal of 3 bases from V and 6 bases from J, the junction contained 10 bases not matched to a gene. The V gene's germline CDR1 is LGHNA and CDR2 YNFKEQ. The CDR3 here is CASSQSGQGAIQPQHF. In DNA, the CDR3 is TGTGCCAGCAGCCAGAGCGGACAGGGAGCCATTCAGCCCCAGCATTTT.

The V and J genes are TRBV9 and TRBJ2-3; D possibly corresponds to TRBD1 (6 bases). Per the germline V gene, CDR1 is SGDLS and CDR2 is YYNGEE. This CDR3 contains 16 residues. Deletions cut 0 bases from V and 0 bases from J, with 11 bases between. The CDR3 sequence: CASSVVGQTSTDTQYF. CDR3 in DNA: TGTGCCAGCAGCGTAGTGGGACAAACTAGCACAGATACGCAGTATTTT.

J is TRBJ2-7 and V is TRBV19; D is possibly TRBD1 (5 bases). Trimming left V 3 bases short and J 4 bases short, with 7 bases between. Germline V CDR1 and CDR2: LNHDA, SQIVND (reference sequence). The CDR3 contains 12 residues. The CDR3 sequence: CASSIQGYEQYF. In DNA form, the CDR3 reads TGTGCCAGTAGTATTCAGGGTTACGAGCAGTACTTC.

As concerns this clone: Within the sample, other DNA sequences also encode this same CDR3. CDR3: CASSVAGYPYEQYF. The DNA for the CDR3 is TGTGCCAGCAGCGTAGCGGGATATCCCTACGAGCAGTACTTC. V gene TRBV9 combines with J gene TRBJ2-7; D possibly corresponds to TRBD2 (5 bases). The CDR3 has 14 residues. CDR1 is SGDLS, CDR2 YYNGEE, per germline. V was cut by 0 bases and J by 2 bases, with 9 bases left in between.

The chain uses TRBV9 and TRBJ2-2, with 7 bases identical to TRBD2. Trimming took 4 bases from V and 0 from J; bases not matched to a gene: 9. CDR1 and CDR2 from the germline V gene are SGDLS and YYNGEE. The CDR3 totals 17 residues. The CDR3 sequence: CASSNSVAGANTGELFF. The DNA of the CDR3 is TGTGCCAGCAGCAATTCGGTGGCGGGGGCGAACACCGGGGAGCTGTTTTTT.

This clone appeared a single time. The chain combines TRBV7-2 with TRBJ2-1; 11 bases map to TRBD2. Germline trimming cut 1 base from V and 4 bases from J; bases unmatched to any gene: 3. The CDR3 has 16 amino acids. The germline V gene has CDR1 SGHTA and CDR2 FQGNSA. CDR3: CASSLVGTSGYNEQFF. The CDR3 nucleotides are TGTGCCAGCAGCTTAGTTGGGACTAGCGGTTACAATGAGCAGTTCTTC.

The gene calls are TRBV27 and TRBJ2-2; D might be TRBD2 (5 bases). The CDR3 length is 15 residues. Trimming removed 5 bases at V and 2 bases at J, with 12 bases between. Germline CDR1 reads MNHEY; CDR2 reads SMNVEV (reference sequence). In nucleotides, the CDR3 is TGTGCCAGCAGTCCCCGACTACAAAACACCGGGGAGCTGTTTTTT. Translation: CASSPRLQNTGELFF.

This clone appeared a few times. This chain connects TRBV4-3 to TRBJ1-2; TRBD1 might be the D (6 bases). This CDR3 is built from 16 residues. Trimming took off 0 bases at V and 2 bases at J, with 13 bases between the two ends. Germline V gives CDR1 LGHNA, CDR2 YSLEER. The CDR3 sequence is CASSQDHAGENYGYTF. The CDR3 DNA is TGCGCCAGCAGCCAAGATCATGCAGGGGAGAACTATGGCTACACCTTC.

The table lists this clone with a few counts. The rearrangement joins TRBV7-2 to TRBJ1-6; TRBD1 matches 9 bases. From germline, CDR1 is SGHTA and CDR2 FQGNSA. J was trimmed by 10 bases and V by 1 base; bases with no gene match: 5. CDR3 size: 15 residues. The chain's CDR3 is CASSLGQGEGSPLHF. The CDR3 DNA follows: TGTGCCAGCAGCTTAGGACAGGGGGAAGGCTCACCCCTCCACTTT. Drawing the rest from reference TRBV7-2 and TRBJ1-6, the complete variable domain is GAGVSQSPSNKVTEKGKDVELRCDPISGHTALYWYRQSLGQGLEFLIYFQGNSAPDKSGLPSDRFSAERTGGSVSTLTIQRTQQEDSAVYLCASSLGQGEGSPLHFGNGTRLTVT.